The 32 T cell receptor beta chains in this list originate from one sample, sequenced in a study of radiation and T cells in renal cell carcinoma. Time point indicated: blood 4 weeks post-SBRT, at nephrectomy. Treatment meaning: 15 Gy SBRT to primary tumor, nephrectomy 4 weeks later. This table comes from immunoSEQ multiplex PCR, and its TCRdb copy is limited to in-frame clones, with some not included. The sample comprises around 100,000 clones, around 83% of which are singletons, and approximately 7.8% rests with the top ten. The sequencing here drew on blood, taken from a patient whose treatment included radiotherapy and nephrectomy. These receptor sequences come from a man aged 55-75 years with renal cell carcinoma.

The chain has TRBV19 and TRBJ2-5; TRBD2 matches at 7 bases. From germline, CDR1 is LNHDA and CDR2 SQIVND (reference sequence). The CDR3 is 13 residues long. V lost 8 bases and J lost 5; bases outside the gene matches: 8. The CDR3 protein is CASWGGPGETQYF. CDR3 sequence (DNA): TGTGCCAGTTGGGGAGGGCCTGGGGAGACCCAGTACTTC.

J is TRBJ2-3 and V is TRBV9; D remains unclear. CDR1 and CDR2 (germline): SGDLS, YYNGEE. The V end lost 3 bases, the J end lost 1 base, and 15 bases lay between the germline ends. The CDR3 is 16 amino acids. The CDR3 DNA sequence: TGTGCCAGCAGCGCCGAACCATGGACGCGCACAGATACGCAGTATTTT. Translation gives CASSAEPWTRTDTQYF.

J is TRBJ1-4 and V is TRBV28, with TRBD1 as a possible D gene (5 bases). This CDR3 region has 12 residues. The germline gives CDR1 MDHEN, CDR2 SYDVKM. V was pared by 6 bases and J by 11 bases, with 13 bases between. The CDR3 DNA follows: TGTGCCAGCAGGGGCCCCGGGGGGAAACTGTTTTTT. Its translation: CASRGPGGKLFF.

This clone was counted a single time. This chain connects TRBV10-3 to TRBJ2-1, with 7 bases fitting TRBD2. Germline V gives CDR1 ENHRY, CDR2 SYGVKD. V shed 6 bases, J shed 0 bases, and the junction held 5 bases outside the gene matches. The CDR3 spans 15 residues. The CDR3, as DNA: TGTGCCATCAGATGGGAGGGTGGCTCCTACAATGAGCAGTTCTTC. As protein: CAIRWEGGSYNEQFF.

This clone appeared a single time. The V gene is TRBV11-3, the J gene TRBJ2-1; tentatively, D is TRBD2 (5 bases). There are 14 residues in the CDR3. Germline loops: CDR1 SGHNT, CDR2 YENEEA. V dropped 7 bases and J dropped 1 base, with 11 bases sitting between them. CDR3 nucleotide sequence: TGTGCCAGCAACCGTGGAGGATCCTACAATGAGCAGTTCTTC. Translated: CASNRGGSYNEQFF.

The chain joins TRBV7-6 to TRBJ2-1; TRBD2 agrees at 10 bases. Unmatched junction bases numbered 13, after V lost 5 bases and J lost 0 bases. The CDR3 consists of 19 residues. The germline V gene encodes CDR1 SGHVS and CDR2 FNYEAQ. The CDR3: CASSLFLAGVPHSYNEQFF. CDR3 coding DNA: TGTGCCAGCAGCCTATTCCTAGCGGGAGTACCCCACTCCTACAATGAGCAGTTCTTC.

This sequence joins TRBV28 and TRBJ2-7; D unresolved. This CDR3 has 12 amino acids. Between the trimmed V and J ends, which lost 0 bases and 12 bases, there was a span of 12 bases. Germline V gives CDR1 MDHEN, CDR2 SYDVKM. The CDR3 region has the DNA TGTGCCAGCAGTTTATGGAGGCAAGGTCCGTACTTC. Protein sequence: CASSLWRQGPYF.

This clone was seen repeatedly, ten times or more. The chain joins TRBV6-1 to TRBJ1-1, with 8 bases identical to TRBD1. There are 17 residues in the CDR3. Germline lookup yields CDR1 MNHNS and CDR2 SASEGT. Losses at the gene ends were 3 bases for V and 7 bases for J; bases not matched to a gene: 16. Here the CDR3 reads CASSDIRGRRSGLEAFF. As DNA, the CDR3 is TGTGCCAGCAGTGACATCAGGGGGCGCAGATCCGGACTTGAAGCTTTCTTT.

V and J are TRBV5-1 and TRBJ1-2; 7 nucleotides align to TRBD1. Germline loops: CDR1 SGHRS, CDR2 YFSETQ. The trim removed 0 bases at V and 3 bases at J, leaving 5 bases unmatched. The CDR3 consists of 15 residues. The CDR3 loop reads CASSLGGGGDYGYTF. The CDR3 bases are TGCGCCAGCAGCTTGGGTGGAGGGGGCGACTATGGCTACACCTTC. The complete variable domain, with remaining parts taken from reference TRBV5-1 and TRBJ1-2, reads KAGVTQTPRYLIKTRGQQVTLSCSPISGHRSVSWYQQTPGQGLQFLFEYFSETQRNKGNFPGRFSGRQFSNSRSEMNVSTLELGDSALYLCASSLGGGGDYGYTFGSGTRLTVV.

The CDR3 reads CASSSPLASRSGNEQFF. The CDR3 DNA follows: TGTGCCAGCAGTTCCCCTCTCGCTAGCAGATCGGGCAATGAGCAGTTCTTC. This rearrangement joins TRBV28 to TRBJ2-1; maybe TRBD2 (5 bases). The germline V and J ends were trimmed by 4 bases and 6 bases, with 22 bases remaining between them. Germline V CDR1 and CDR2: MDHEN, SYDVKM. The length of the CDR3 is 17 residues.

This clone was picked up one time. The J gene is TRBJ2-2, the V gene TRBV19; D gene uncertain. V shed 3 bases and J shed 2 bases, with 16 bases lying between them. Germline CDR1 is LNHDA and CDR2 is SQIVND (reference sequence). This CDR3 is built from 17 residues. The CDR3 region is CASSIPRGSANTGELFF. The CDR3 DNA follows: TGTGCCAGTAGTATCCCCCGTGGCAGTGCTAACACCGGGGAGCTGTTTTTT.

The J gene is TRBJ2-1, the V gene TRBV2; 7 nucleotides agree with TRBD2. CDR1 SNHLY and CDR2 FYNNEI come from the germline V gene. The length of the CDR3 is 14 residues. Trimming took 6 bases from V and 8 from J; bases not matched to a gene: 10. This CDR3 reads CASRVGLESYEQFF. CDR3 DNA sequence: TGTGCCAGCAGGGTAGGACTAGAGAGCTATGAGCAGTTCTTC.

V is TRBV7-8 and J is TRBJ1-4; D remains ambiguous. This CDR3 region has 17 residues. Trimming left V 4 bases short and J 10 bases short, with 25 bases between. Germline V gives CDR1 SGHVS, CDR2 FQNEAQ. CDR3 protein: CASSSIRGAFTVRKLFF. The CDR3 DNA reads TGTGCCAGCAGCTCGATTAGAGGAGCATTCACCGTCCGAAAACTGTTTTTT.

The genes are TRBV7-6 and TRBJ1-2, with no clear D. The length of the CDR3 is 12 residues. Germline V gives CDR1 SGHVS, CDR2 FNYEAQ. V was trimmed by 6 bases and J by 7 bases, leaving 12 bases between them. CDR3 nucleotide sequence: TGTGCCAGCAGTCCCGCGGAGGGTGGCTACACCTTC. Translation gives CASSPAEGGYTF.

V and J are TRBV27 and TRBJ2-7; perhaps TRBD2 as D (6 bases). V lost 6 bases, J lost 4 bases, and 10 bases lay in between. The CDR3 runs to 12 residues. Per the germline V gene, CDR1 is MNHEY and CDR2 is SMNVEV (reference sequence). The CDR3 spells CASRGGEYEQYF. DNA for the CDR3: TGTGCCAGCAGGGGAGGAGAGTACGAGCAGTACTTC.

The gene calls are TRBV2 and TRBJ2-6, with 11 bases aligning to TRBD2. Trimming cost V 2 bases and J 0 bases; bases outside gene matches: 3. The CDR3 sequence is 18 residues long. Per germline, CDR1 SNHLY and CDR2 FYNNEI. The CDR3 loop is CASSEHGTSGSGANVLTF. CDR3 sequence (DNA): TGTGCCAGCAGTGAACACGGGACTAGCGGCTCTGGGGCCAACGTCCTGACTTTC.

The gene calls are TRBV11-1 and TRBJ2-5; 11 nucleotides align to TRBD2. Germline loops: CDR1 SGHAT, CDR2 FQDESV (reference sequence). The CDR3 spans 16 residues. Trimming cost V 5 bases and J 5 bases; bases outside gene matches: 10. The CDR3 sequence: CASSHPSGGRRETQYF. DNA of the CDR3: TGTGCCAGCAGCCACCCTAGCGGGGGGCGACGGGAGACCCAGTACTTC.

The chain joins TRBV7-2 to TRBJ1-6, with 7 positions matching TRBD1. The trim removed 0 bases at V and 4 bases at J, leaving 6 bases unmatched. This CDR3 is 17 amino acids long. Per the germline V gene, CDR1 is SGHTA and CDR2 is FQGNSA. The CDR3: CASSLATGSRYNSPLHF. DNA for the CDR3: TGTGCCAGCAGCTTAGCGACAGGGTCTAGGTATAATTCACCCCTCCACTTT.

The rearrangement links TRBV19 to TRBJ2-1; perhaps TRBD2 as D (6 bases). V was shortened by 5 bases and J by 3 bases, with 11 bases between the two germline ends. CDR3 size: 14 residues. The V gene's germline CDR1 is LNHDA and CDR2 SQIVND (reference sequence). CDR3 bases: TGTGCCAGTAGTCCGGGACTTTTCTACAATGAGCAGTTCTTC. As protein: CASSPGLFYNEQFF.

The table lists this clone with a count of one. The rearrangement links TRBV28 to TRBJ2-7; TRBD1 aligns across 7 bases. The junction had 6 bases not matched to a gene; V was cut back by 3 bases and J by 10 bases. This CDR3 region has 12 residues. CDR1 MDHEN and CDR2 SYDVKM come from the germline V gene. CDR3 sequence: CASSFSAGGQYF. CDR3 nucleotides: TGTGCCAGCAGTTTCTCAGCAGGGGGACAGTACTTC. The full variable domain, with the rest looked up from reference TRBV28 and TRBJ2-7, is DVKVTQSSRYLVKRTGEKVFLECVQDMDHENMFWYRQDPGLGLRLIYFSYDVKMKEKGDIPEGYSVSREKKERFSLILESASTNQTSMYLCASSFSAGGQYFGPGTRLTVT.

This clone was seen more than once but under ten times. The V call is TRBV4-1, the J call TRBJ1-5; D gene ambiguous. Germline CDR1 and CDR2: MGHRA and YSYEKL. The CDR3 is 15 amino acids. Trimming shortened V by 0 bases and J by 2 bases, and 8 bases separated the two germline ends. The CDR3 sequence is CASSQDSRGNQPQHF. CDR3 in DNA: TGCGCCAGCAGCCAAGATTCAAGGGGCAATCAGCCCCAGCATTTT.

This clone was recorded once. The chain joins TRBV27 to TRBJ1-2; TRBD1 matches at 9 bases. The CDR3 spans 17 residues. Germline V gene sequence: CDR1 MNHEY, CDR2 SMNVEV (reference sequence). Germline trimming cut 5 bases from V and 6 bases from J; bases unmatched to any gene: 16. CDR3 DNA: TGTGCCAGCAGTCCCCGATCCCGTGGACAGGGGATGCATGGCTACACCTTC. This sequence encodes CASSPRSRGQGMHGYTF.

The chain has TRBV7-3 and TRBJ2-5; 7 bases match TRBD2. Germline CDR1 is SGHTA and CDR2 is FQGTGA. This CDR3 is 14 amino acids long. After removal of 6 bases from V and 5 bases from J, the junction contained 9 bases not matched to a gene. The DNA for the CDR3 is TGTGCCAGCAGTAATGGCGGGAGCCGGGAGACCCAGTACTTC. It yields the protein CASSNGGSRETQYF. Together with reference TRBV7-3 and TRBJ2-5, the CDR3 gives the full variable domain: GAGVSQTPSNKVTEKGKYVELRCDPISGHTALYWYRQSLGQGPEFLIYFQGTGAADDSGLPNDRFFAVRPEGSVSTLKIQRTERGDSAVYLCASSNGGSRETQYFGPGTRLLVL.

This chain's CDR3 is CASRPGGLRNQPQHF. The CDR3 nucleotides are TGCGCCAGCAGACCCGGGGGTTTGCGCAATCAGCCCCAGCATTTT. The chain links TRBV10-2 to TRBJ1-5; tentative D call: TRBD1 (5 bases). From germline, CDR1 is WSHSY and CDR2 SAAADI. This CDR3 comprises 15 residues. V shed 6 bases and J shed 2 bases, with 14 bases lying between them.

This chain joins TRBV7-9 and TRBJ1-5; TRBD1 matches 9 bases. Germline values: CDR1 SEHNR, CDR2 FQNEAQ (reference sequence). The trim removed 0 bases at V and 3 bases at J, leaving 12 bases unmatched. The length of the CDR3 is 19 residues. CDR3 sequence: CASSLAPGQGGWNNQPQHF. Here the CDR3 DNA reads TGTGCCAGCAGCTTAGCCCCGGGACAGGGAGGTTGGAACAATCAGCCCCAGCATTTT. Looking up the rest from reference TRBV7-9 and TRBJ1-5 gives the full variable domain: DTGVSQNPRHKITKRGQNVTFRCDPISEHNRLYWYRQTLGQGPEFLTYFQNEAQLEKSRLLSDRFSAERPKGSFSTLEIQRTEQGDSAMYLCASSLAPGQGGWNNQPQHFGDGTRLSIL.

This clone was detected only once. The rearrangement joins TRBV5-1 to TRBJ1-2; D not certain. The V gene's germline CDR1 is SGHRS and CDR2 YFSETQ. This CDR3 comprises 14 residues. V lost 5 bases to trimming and J lost 1 base, with 12 bases between them. CDR3 amino acids: CASSLGQFNYGYTF. DNA of the CDR3: TGCGCCAGCAGTTTAGGGCAGTTTAACTATGGCTACACCTTC.

The rearrangement uses TRBV6-6 and TRBJ2-7; D gene uncertain. Trimming shortened V by 4 bases and J by 2 bases, and 12 bases separated the two germline ends. Germline V CDR1 and CDR2: MNHNY, SVGAGI (reference sequence). This CDR3 is built from 14 residues. CDR3 in DNA: TGTGCCAGCAGTTCCCCTCTAGTTCCCTACGAGCAGTACTTC. Amino acids: CASSSPLVPYEQYF.

V and J are TRBV27 and TRBJ2-1; TRBD2 might be the D (6 bases). V was clipped by 5 bases and J by 5 bases, with 10 bases between them. Germline values: CDR1 MNHEY, CDR2 SMNVEV (reference sequence). The CDR3 is made up of 13 amino acids. DNA of the CDR3: TGTGCCAGCAGTAATAGCGGAGACAATGAGCAGTTCTTC. Its translation: CASSNSGDNEQFF.

The chain joins TRBV10-3 to TRBJ2-1, with D tentatively TRBD2 (5 bases). CDR1 and CDR2 from the germline V gene are ENHRY and SYGVKD. This CDR3 region has 13 residues. V dropped 2 bases and J dropped 8 bases, with 10 bases sitting between them. CDR3 loop: CAISETRGDEQFF. The DNA of the CDR3 is TGTGCCATCAGTGAGACTAGAGGCGATGAGCAGTTCTTC.

The J gene is TRBJ1-5, the V gene TRBV7-6; D remains unclear. Germline lookup yields CDR1 SGHVS and CDR2 FNYEAQ. The CDR3 sequence is 13 residues long. Trimming pared 5 bases from V and 6 bases from J, leaving 11 bases between. The CDR3 spells CASSPVVGQPQHF. For the CDR3, the DNA is TGTGCCAGCAGCCCGGTCGTAGGTCAGCCCCAGCATTTT.

This clone was picked up one time. The CDR3 coding sequence is TGTGCCAGCAGCCCCGGGACAGGGGGCCATGAAAAACTGTTTTTT. This codes for CASSPGTGGHEKLFF. The chain carries TRBV7-2 and TRBJ1-4; 12 nucleotides agree with TRBD1. V lost 5 bases, J lost 6 bases, and 4 bases stayed unmatched. Germline V gene data show CDR1 as SGHTA and CDR2 as FQGNSA. The CDR3 sequence is 15 residues long.

This clone is deemed medium-sized. This chain joins TRBV27 and TRBJ1-5; 8 bases align to TRBD1. The germline V gene has CDR1 MNHEY and CDR2 SMNVEV (reference sequence). V lost 3 bases to trimming and J lost 1 base; unmatched junction nucleotides: 2. This CDR3 comprises 15 residues. CDR3 in amino acids: CASSFRQGSNQPQHF. The CDR3 DNA is TGTGCCAGCAGTTTTCGACAGGGGAGCAATCAGCCCCAGCATTTT.